These 19 T cell receptor beta chains were sequenced from one sample in a study of OX40 agonist ivuxolimab in advanced cancers. Measured with immunoSEQ multiplex PCR; TCRdb has only the in-frame clones, and not every one. Among some 85,000 clones, 91% were seen once, and the ten largest hold around 1.5%. The starting material was CD4+ or CD8+ T cells sorted from blood, obtained in a trial of the OX40 agonist ivuxolimab. All receptors derive from an adult with an advanced solid tumor such as melanoma, head and neck, liver or kidney cancer.

The chain has TRBV2 and TRBJ2-2; D might be TRBD1 or TRBD2, each matching 5 bases. The CDR3 runs to 13 residues. Germline CDR1 SNHLY, CDR2 FYNNEI. V lost 1 base and J 5 bases, leaving 5 bases between the germline ends. The CDR3 DNA reads TGTGCCAGCAGTGAAGGGGGGACCGGGGAGCTGTTTTTT. This codes for CASSEGGTGELFF.

This CDR3 is CASSVVSGNTIYF. The CDR3 DNA sequence: TGTGCCAGCAGTGTAGTCTCTGGAAACACCATATATTTT. The gene calls are TRBV11-3 and TRBJ1-3; D not certain. Trimming took 6 bases from V and 0 from J, leaving 6 bases between them. Per the germline V gene, CDR1 is SGHNT and CDR2 is YENEEA. CDR3 size: 13 residues.

This clone occurred a few times. The chain uses TRBV6-6 and TRBJ2-7; the match to TRBD2 covers 7 bases. Unmatched junction bases numbered 4, after V lost 4 bases and J lost 4 bases. Germline CDR1 reads MNHNY; CDR2 reads SVGAGI (reference sequence). The CDR3 totals 13 residues. The CDR3 region is CASSWDYLYEQYF. The DNA of the CDR3 is TGTGCCAGCAGTTGGGACTACCTTTACGAGCAGTACTTC.

The chain employs TRBV6-6 and TRBJ2-7; no clear D gene. Germline CDR1 reads MNHNY; CDR2 reads SVGAGI (reference sequence). This CDR3 region has 12 residues. Trimming cost V 0 bases and J 6 bases, with 6 bases left between them. The CDR3 loop reads CASSYSIAEQYF. CDR3 bases: TGTGCCAGCAGTTACTCGATAGCCGAGCAGTACTTC.

The genes are TRBV7-9 and TRBJ1-1, with D possibly matching TRBD1 (6 bases). The CDR3 totals 14 residues. Trimming removed 6 bases at V and 0 bases at J, with 11 bases between. Looked up from germline, CDR1 is SEHNR and CDR2 is FQNEAQ (reference sequence). The CDR3 coding sequence is TGTGCCAGCAGGGGGGGCAGAGTGAACACTGAAGCTTTCTTT. It is translated as CASRGGRVNTEAFF. The full variable domain, in which reference TRBV7-9 and TRBJ1-1 provide the parts outside the CDR3, is DTGVSQNPRHKITKRGQNVTFRCDPISEHNRLYWYRQTLGQGPEFLTYFQNEAQLEKSRLLSDRFSAERPKGSFSTLEIQRTEQGDSAMYLCASRGGRVNTEAFFGQGTRLTVV.

The chain employs TRBV29-1 and TRBJ2-6; 7 positions match TRBD1. The trim removed 0 bases at V and 0 bases at J, leaving 11 bases unmatched. The germline V gene has CDR1 SQVTM and CDR2 ANQGSEA. This CDR3 has 19 amino acids. The CDR3 nucleotides read TGCAGCGTTGAAGATCAAGGAGACAGGGCCGGCTCTGGGGCCAACGTCCTGACTTTC. It codes for CSVEDQGDRAGSGANVLTF.

The V gene is TRBV27, the J gene TRBJ1-2; 8 nucleotides match TRBD1. The CDR3 is 14 residues long. V shed 6 bases and J 3 bases; nucleotides not matched to a gene: 6. CDR1 is MNHEY and CDR2 is SMNVEV in the germline V gene (reference sequence). CDR3 bases: TGTGCCAGCAGCCACGACAGGGGCGACTATGGCTACACCTTC. It specifies CASSHDRGDYGYTF.

This clone was detected only a few times. The chain carries TRBV7-2 and TRBJ2-1; TRBD2 matches at 14 bases. The V gene's germline CDR1 is SGHTA and CDR2 FQGNSA. J gave up 0 bases and V 5 bases, and 6 bases lay outside the gene matches. The length of the CDR3 is 18 residues. CDR3 DNA: TGTGCCAGCAGCCTCAGACTAGCGGGAGGGAGCTCCTACAATGAGCAGTTCTTC. This sequence encodes CASSLRLAGGSSYNEQFF.

The rearrangement joins TRBV28 to TRBJ2-1; 7 bases align to TRBD2. With V trimmed by 5 bases and J by 6 bases, 10 bases remained unmatched. The CDR3 has 15 residues. Germline-derived CDR1 and CDR2 are MDHEN and SYDVKM. For the CDR3, the DNA is TGTGCCAGCAGTCCTTGGGGCGGGAGCATCAATGAGCAGTTCTTC. Protein product: CASSPWGGSINEQFF.

This rearrangement joins TRBV6-1 to TRBJ1-2; 7 nucleotides line up with TRBD1. Germline loops: CDR1 MNHNS, CDR2 SASEGT. This CDR3 contains 14 residues. The junction had 7 bases not matched to a gene; V was cut back by 5 bases and J by 4 bases. The CDR3 DNA is TGTGCCAGCAGTAACCGGGACAGAAGCTATGGCTACACCTTC. Translating gives CASSNRDRSYGYTF.

V usage is TRBV16 and J usage is TRBJ1-3; D call uncertain. Deletions cut 2 bases from V and 2 bases from J, with 7 bases between. The CDR3 extends over 14 amino acids. The germline V gene has CDR1 KGHSY and CDR2 FQNENV. The CDR3 here is CASSQGYAGNTIYF. The CDR3 nucleotides are TGTGCCAGCAGCCAAGGGTACGCTGGAAACACCATATATTTT.

This clone was seen just once. This rearrangement joins TRBV6-5 to TRBJ1-1; tentatively, D is TRBD1 (5 bases). The CDR3 totals 12 residues. The ends were cut back, 10 bases at V and 1 base at J, with 10 bases in the middle. CDR1 is MNHEY and CDR2 is SVGAGI in the germline V gene. The CDR3 DNA is TGTGCCACTCAGGGAGGGAACACTGAAGCTTTCTTT. This sequence encodes CATQGGNTEAFF.

V gene TRBV18 combines with J gene TRBJ2-7; 12 nucleotides agree with TRBD2. The CDR3 is made up of 15 amino acids. The ends lost 2 bases at V and 7 bases at J; junction bases unmatched: 6. CDR1 and CDR2 from the germline V gene are KGHSH and LQKENI. The CDR3 DNA reads as TGTGCCAGCTCACCATCGGGACTAGCGGGCGGAGAGCAGTACTTC. Its protein product is CASSPSGLAGGEQYF.

The gene calls are TRBV5-1 and TRBJ2-1, with 12 bases identical to TRBD2. This CDR3 region has 15 residues. In germline, CDR1 is SGHRS, CDR2 YFSETQ. The J segment lost 7 bases and the V segment lost 4 bases, leaving 6 bases of the junction unmatched. The CDR3 reads CASSPGTSGRNEQFF. In DNA, the CDR3 is TGCGCCAGCAGCCCGGGGACTAGCGGGCGGAATGAGCAGTTCTTC.

The chain uses TRBV10-3 and TRBJ1-4; tentative D call: TRBD1 (6 bases). The CDR3 runs 13 residues. Germline V gene data show CDR1 as ENHRY and CDR2 as SYGVKD. V was shortened by 3 bases and J by 13 bases, with 15 bases between the two germline ends. The CDR3 loop is CAISDYRGARLFF. CDR3 coding DNA: TGTGCCATCAGTGATTATCGGGGGGCGCGACTGTTTTTT.

The chain combines TRBV5-1 with TRBJ1-1, with TRBD1 matching over 8 bases. In germline, CDR1 is SGHRS, CDR2 YFSETQ. The CDR3 extends over 15 amino acids. V lost 3 bases and J lost 4; bases outside the gene matches: 8. Here the CDR3 DNA reads TGCGCCAGCAGCTCACAGGGGGATGGGAGCACTGAAGCTTTCTTT. Translating it yields CASSSQGDGSTEAFF.

Only a few counts were recorded for this clone. The chain has TRBV19 and TRBJ1-1; D may be TRBD1 (5 bases). The V end lost 8 bases, the J end lost 3 bases, and 16 bases lay between the germline ends. Germline loops: CDR1 LNHDA, CDR2 SQIVND (reference sequence). The CDR3 spans 14 residues. CDR3 coding DNA: TGTGCCAGTCGCTCCGGGACGGGGCACACTGAAGCTTTCTTT. As protein: CASRSGTGHTEAFF.

This chain links TRBV18 with TRBJ2-5; a possible D gene is TRBD1 (6 bases). The V gene lost 6 bases and the J gene lost 2 bases, with 16 bases spanning the gap. This CDR3 contains 15 residues. Germline CDR1 reads KGHSH; CDR2 reads LQKENI. CDR3 residues: CASSLLDSSQETQYF. CDR3 sequence (DNA): TGTGCCAGCTCCCTCCTGGACAGTTCTCAAGAGACCCAGTACTTC.

This chain uses TRBV19 with TRBJ2-5; D is unresolved. CDR3 size: 14 residues. Germline CDR1 is LNHDA and CDR2 is SQIVND (reference sequence). V lost 2 bases and J lost 3, with 10 bases in between. The DNA for the CDR3 is TGTGCCAGTAGTATAATGGGTCAGAAAGAGACCCAGTACTTC. Residues: CASSIMGQKETQYF.